This TCR beta chain was sequenced in a study of beta chain features in type 1 diabetes. Study overall: Patients were similar to healthy donors in age and gender (as well as in cell yields).

Germline V gene sequence: CDR1 SNHLY, CDR2 FYNNEI. V lost 6 bases and J lost 3, with 8 bases in between. The CDR3 extends over 13 amino acids. Every isolated RNA sample was fully reverse transcribed, so sequencing captured expressed TCRB transcripts. The repertoire was sequenced with immunoSEQ multiplex PCR; TCRdb's copy has only in-frame clones and lacks some. The table has over 700,000 clones, roughly 15% seen once. In its sample, this clone was seen a few times. The J gene is TRBJ2-2, the V gene TRBV2; D gene uncertain. The sequenced sample was naive CD4+ T cells from blood. The receptor's source is a woman younger than 30 in good health. The CDR3 DNA reads TGTGCCAGCAGAACCTTGGACACCGGGGAGCTGTTTTTT. Protein sequence: CASRTLDTGELFF. Drawing the rest from reference TRBV2 and TRBJ2-2, the complete variable domain is EPEVTQTPSHQVTQMGQEVILRCVPISNHLYFYWYRQILGQKVEFLVSFYNNEISEKSEIFDDQFSVERPDGSNFTLKIRSTKLEDSAMYFCASRTLDTGELFFGEGSRLTVL.